The sequence of this TCR beta chain was determined in a study of beta chain features in type 1 diabetes. This CDR3 region has 12 residues. CDR1 LGHNT and CDR2 FRNRAP come from the germline V gene. Between the trimmed V and J ends, which lost 4 bases and 4 bases, there was a span of 7 bases. Investigators reverse transcribed all isolated RNA, so they sequenced expressed TCRB transcripts. Clones were read by immunoSEQ multiplex PCR, and TCRdb kept only the in-frame ones, dropping some. The table lists 150,000 or so clones, approximately 8.4% of them singletons. This clonotype was obtained from a young woman in good health. This chain links TRBV12-5 with TRBJ1-1, with D possibly TRBD1 on 5 matching bases. The sample was central memory CD4+ T cells from blood. The CDR3 loop reads CASGSGGTEAFF. Here the CDR3 DNA reads TGTGCTAGTGGTTCCGGGGGCACTGAAGCTTTCTTT.